This entry lists 10 T cell receptor beta chains sequenced from one sample in a study of CD4+ T cells in melanoma. Sequenced by immunoSEQ multiplex PCR; TCRdb stores in-frame clones only, minus some. The sample has about 120,000 clones, about 90% seen once. Material: peripheral blood. Source of these receptors: a human donor with melanoma.

Concerning this clone itself: This specimen includes other DNA sequences encoding the same CDR3. This sequence joins TRBV28 and TRBJ2-7; D call uncertain. Germline values: CDR1 MDHEN, CDR2 SYDVKM. The germline V and J ends were trimmed by 1 base and 7 bases, with 5 bases remaining between them. CDR3 length: 11 residues. The CDR3 coding sequence is TGTGCCAGCAGTTTATCCCGTGAGCAGTACTTC. Residues: CASSLSREQYF.

The rearrangement uses TRBV28 and TRBJ2-7; no reliable D call. V lost 7 bases and J lost 2, with 18 bases in between. There are 15 residues in the CDR3. Germline CDR1 and CDR2: MDHEN and SYDVKM. This CDR3 reads CASITVYRPTYEQYF. The CDR3 coding sequence is TGTGCCAGCATAACGGTATACAGACCCACCTACGAGCAGTACTTC.

V is TRBV10-3 and J is TRBJ1-2; 8 nucleotides agree with TRBD1. The CDR3 is 15 amino acids. In germline, CDR1 is ENHRY, CDR2 SYGVKD. The V segment lost 7 bases and the J segment 4 bases; nucleotides outside the gene matches: 11. CDR3 sequence reads: CAIKTTGTGLYGYTF. DNA for the CDR3: TGTGCCATCAAAACCACCGGGACAGGACTCTATGGCTACACCTTC.

This chain connects TRBV27 to TRBJ1-2; 10 bases map to TRBD1. Trimming removed 2 bases from V and 4 bases from J; junction bases left unmatched: 1. The CDR3 spans 14 residues. Germline V gene data show CDR1 as MNHEY and CDR2 as SMNVEV (reference sequence). The CDR3 loop reads CASSLRQGAYGYTF. Written as DNA, the CDR3 is TGTGCCAGCAGTTTAAGACAGGGGGCCTATGGCTACACCTTC.

The chain carries TRBV18 and TRBJ1-2, with D unclear. V lost 3 bases and J 4 bases, leaving 12 bases between the germline ends. This CDR3 is built from 14 residues. Germline V gives CDR1 KGHSH, CDR2 LQKENI. The CDR3 nucleotides are TGTGCCAGCTCACCGGTTCTGGAGGGCTATGGCTACACCTTC. Translation gives CASSPVLEGYGYTF.

V is TRBV6-1 and J is TRBJ2-5, with D perhaps TRBD1 (5 bases). Per germline, CDR1 MNHNS and CDR2 SASEGT. The CDR3 sequence is 14 residues long. V was cut by 2 bases and J by 2 bases, with 9 bases left in between. In nucleotides, the CDR3 is TGTGCCAGCAGTGAACCAGGGTTGCAAGAGACCCAGTACTTC. As protein: CASSEPGLQETQYF.

This chain links TRBV7-3 with TRBJ2-3, with 8 bases aligning to TRBD2. CDR1 and CDR2 from the germline V gene are SGHTA and FQGTGA. The CDR3 is 16 residues long. Trimming cost V 5 bases and J 9 bases; bases outside gene matches: 16. This chain's CDR3 is CASSATTSPAGGTQYF. The CDR3 DNA reads TGTGCCAGCAGCGCGACGACTAGCCCCGCGGGGGGAACGCAGTATTTT.

The CDR3 is CASSARDSTDTQYF. In DNA, the CDR3 is TGTGCCAGCAGTGCCAGGGACAGCACAGATACGCAGTATTTT. The J gene is TRBJ2-3, the V gene TRBV6-4, with D tentatively TRBD1 or TRBD2 (5 bases each). This CDR3 spans 14 amino acids. In germline, CDR1 is MRHNA, CDR2 SNTAGT. Trimming removed 4 bases at V and 0 bases at J, with 8 bases between.

The chain couples TRBV7-2 to TRBJ2-3; unclear D gene. The CDR3 length is 12 residues. Germline V lookup: CDR1 SGHTA, CDR2 FQGNSA. Trimming left V 6 bases short and J 2 bases short, with 6 bases between. The DNA of the CDR3 is TGTGCCAGCAGACCTCTCACAGATACGCAGTATTTT. This encodes CASRPLTDTQYF.

V gene TRBV27 combines with J gene TRBJ1-6, with D hard to call. There are 13 residues in the CDR3. Germline values: CDR1 MNHEY, CDR2 SMNVEV (reference sequence). Trimming took 5 bases from V and 10 from J, leaving 12 bases between them. The DNA of the CDR3 is TGTGCCAGCAGTCGGCAGTTTAGGTCACCCCTCCACTTT. This translates into CASSRQFRSPLHF.